The T cell receptor beta chain under discussion was sequenced for a study of control samples from healthy donors and cancer patients. CDR1 and CDR2 (germline): SQVTM, ANQGSEA. The CDR3 runs to 13 residues. V dropped 4 bases and J dropped 2 bases, with 6 bases sitting between them. Repertoires were generated with immunoSEQ multiplex PCR, while TCRdb's copy carries only in-frame clones and drops some. The sample consists of approximately 70,000 clones, more than 75% of them appearing once. The specimen sequenced was PBMCs. The rearrangement joins TRBV29-1 to TRBJ1-6; D is possibly TRBD1 (5 bases). The source of this sequence is a woman in her fifties or sixties with head and neck cancer. The CDR3 loop is CSVAQAYNSPLHF. DNA of the CDR3: TGCAGCGTTGCACAGGCCTATAATTCACCCCTCCACTTT.